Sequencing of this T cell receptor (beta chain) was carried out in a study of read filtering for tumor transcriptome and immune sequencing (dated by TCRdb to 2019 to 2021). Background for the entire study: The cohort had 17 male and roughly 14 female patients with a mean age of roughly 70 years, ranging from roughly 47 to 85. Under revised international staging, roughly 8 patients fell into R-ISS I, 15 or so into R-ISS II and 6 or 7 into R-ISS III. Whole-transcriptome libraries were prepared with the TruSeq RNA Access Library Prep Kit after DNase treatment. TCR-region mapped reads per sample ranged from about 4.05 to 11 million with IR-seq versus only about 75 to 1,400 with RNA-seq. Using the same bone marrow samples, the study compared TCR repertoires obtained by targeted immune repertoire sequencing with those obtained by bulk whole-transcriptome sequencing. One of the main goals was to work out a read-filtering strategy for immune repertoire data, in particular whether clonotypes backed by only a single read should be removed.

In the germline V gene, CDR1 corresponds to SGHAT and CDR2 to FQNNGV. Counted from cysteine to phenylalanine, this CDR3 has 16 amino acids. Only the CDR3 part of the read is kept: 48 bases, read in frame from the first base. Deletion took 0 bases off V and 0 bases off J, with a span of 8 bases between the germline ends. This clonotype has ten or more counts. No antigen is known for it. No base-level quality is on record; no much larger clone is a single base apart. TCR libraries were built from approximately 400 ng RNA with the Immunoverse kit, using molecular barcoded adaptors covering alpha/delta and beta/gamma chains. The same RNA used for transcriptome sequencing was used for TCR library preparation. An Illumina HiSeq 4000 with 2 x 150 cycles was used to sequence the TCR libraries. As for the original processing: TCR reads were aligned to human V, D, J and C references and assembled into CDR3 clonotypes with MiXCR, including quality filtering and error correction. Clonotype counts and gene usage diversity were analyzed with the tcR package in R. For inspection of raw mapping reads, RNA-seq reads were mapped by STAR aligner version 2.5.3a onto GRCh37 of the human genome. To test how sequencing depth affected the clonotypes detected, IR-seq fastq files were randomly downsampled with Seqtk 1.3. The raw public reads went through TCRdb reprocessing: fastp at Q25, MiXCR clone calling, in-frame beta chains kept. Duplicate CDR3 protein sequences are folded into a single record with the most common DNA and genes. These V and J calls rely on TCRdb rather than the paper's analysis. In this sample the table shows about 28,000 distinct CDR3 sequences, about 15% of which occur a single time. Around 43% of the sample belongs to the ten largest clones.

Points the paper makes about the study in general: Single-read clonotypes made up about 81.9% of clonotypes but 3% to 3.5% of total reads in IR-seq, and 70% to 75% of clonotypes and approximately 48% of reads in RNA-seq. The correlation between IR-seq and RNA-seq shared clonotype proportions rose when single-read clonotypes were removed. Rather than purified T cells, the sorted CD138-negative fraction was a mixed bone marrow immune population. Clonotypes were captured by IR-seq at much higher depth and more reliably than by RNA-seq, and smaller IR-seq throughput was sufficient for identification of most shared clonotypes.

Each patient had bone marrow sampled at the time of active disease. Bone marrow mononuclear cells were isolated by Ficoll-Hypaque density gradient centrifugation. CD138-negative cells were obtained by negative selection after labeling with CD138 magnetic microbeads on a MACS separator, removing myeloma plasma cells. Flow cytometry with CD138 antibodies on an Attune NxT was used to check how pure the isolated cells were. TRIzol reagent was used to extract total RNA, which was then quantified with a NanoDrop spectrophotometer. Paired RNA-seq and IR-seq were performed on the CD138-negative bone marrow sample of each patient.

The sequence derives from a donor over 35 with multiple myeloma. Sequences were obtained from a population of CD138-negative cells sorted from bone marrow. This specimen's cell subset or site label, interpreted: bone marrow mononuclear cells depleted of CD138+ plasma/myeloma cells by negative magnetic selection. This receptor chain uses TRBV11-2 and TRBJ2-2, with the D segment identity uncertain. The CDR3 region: CASSLDRIPNTGELFF. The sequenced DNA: TGTGCCAGCAGCTTAGACAGGATACCGAACACCGGGGAGCTGTTTTTT. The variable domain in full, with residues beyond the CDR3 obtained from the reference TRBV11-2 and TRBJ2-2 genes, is EAGVAQSPRYKIIEKRQSVAFWCNPISGHATLYWYQQILGQGPKLLIQFQNNGVVDDSQLPKDRFSAERLKGVDSTLKIQPAKLEDSAVYLCASSLDRIPNTGELFFGEGSRLTVL.